This TCR beta chain was retrieved from a study of human T cells and chemical hapten exposure. The wider study: TCR yields per sample varied mostly from small pooled library volume differences. Study-level results: TCRs at high frequency, those above 1 in 1000, did not change with DPC sensitization.

Time point described: healthy volunteer bleed at 2 weeks. Total RNA was isolated from unfractionated whole blood. Per the germline V gene, CDR1 is MGHRA and CDR2 is YSYEKL. The CDR3 is made up of 16 amino acids. V shed 6 bases, J shed 4 bases, and the junction held 9 bases outside the gene matches. Points on this clonotype: Its target is not known.

Within the library, unique molecular identifiers were attached to each individual cDNA molecule. How the authors handled the data: Individual samples carried between about 23,224 and 700,000 TCRs, with roughly 96,000 as the median. Each CDR3 protein is one row after TCRdb ran MiXCR on the RACE reads. The V and J calls come from TCRdb's annotation, not from the publication. The sample has 80,000 to 100,000 distinct CDR3 sequences, about 10% seen once. This chain joins TRBV4-1 and TRBJ1-5, with 10 bases matching TRBD1. This TCR was recovered from a female donor in good health. Some clones in this sample may be carry-over from other donors' samples. Sequences were obtained from whole blood. The CDR3 spells CASRPGTGVANQPQHF. For the CDR3, the DNA is TGCGCCAGCAGGCCTGGGACAGGGGTTGCAAATCAGCCCCAGCATTTT.